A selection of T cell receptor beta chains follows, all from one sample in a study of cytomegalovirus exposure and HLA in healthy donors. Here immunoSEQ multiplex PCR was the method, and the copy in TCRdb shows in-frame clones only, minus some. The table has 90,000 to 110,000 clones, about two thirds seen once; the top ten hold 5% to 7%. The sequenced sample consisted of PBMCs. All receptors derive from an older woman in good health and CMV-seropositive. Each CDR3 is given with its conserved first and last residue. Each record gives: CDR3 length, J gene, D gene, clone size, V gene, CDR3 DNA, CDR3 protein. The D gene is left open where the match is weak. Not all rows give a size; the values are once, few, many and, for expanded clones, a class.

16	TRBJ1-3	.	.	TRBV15	TGTGCCACCAGCAGAGACGGGGGGAACTCTGGAAACACCATATATTTT	CATSRDGGNSGNTIYF
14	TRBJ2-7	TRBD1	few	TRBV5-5	TGTGCCAGCAGCATGGGGGACAGGGGCAACGAGCAGTACTTC	CASSMGDRGNEQYF
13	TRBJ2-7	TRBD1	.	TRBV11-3	TGTGCCAGCAGCCCGGGACAGTCCTACGAGCAGTACTTC	CASSPGQSYEQYF
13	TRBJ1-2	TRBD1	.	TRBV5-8	TGTGCCAGCAGCTCTGGACAGGGCTATGGCTACACCTTC	CASSSGQGYGYTF
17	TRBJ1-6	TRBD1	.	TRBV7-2	TGTGCCAGCAGCCCTAAACTACAGGGACAGGCGAATTCACCCCTCCACTTT	CASSPKLQGQANSPLHF
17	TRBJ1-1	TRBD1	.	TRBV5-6	TGTGCCAGCAGCTGGGCCGGGACAGGGACCATGAACACTGAAGCTTTCTTT	CASSWAGTGTMNTEAFF
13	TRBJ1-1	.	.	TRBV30	TGTGCCGCCTCCGGGACACAGAACACTGAAGCTTTCTTT	CAASGTQNTEAFF
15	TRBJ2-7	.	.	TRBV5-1	TGCGCCAGCAGCTTGGATATTGGAGGGGCCTACGAGCAGTACTTC	CASSLDIGGAYEQYF
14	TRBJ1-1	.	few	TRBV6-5	TGTGCCAGCACTATGGACGGGATGAACACTGAAGCTTTCTTT	CASTMDGMNTEAFF
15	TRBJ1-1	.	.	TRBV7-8	TGTGCCAGCAGCTCGCCGACAGGAGGAAGCACTGAAGCTTTCTTT	CASSSPTGGSTEAFF
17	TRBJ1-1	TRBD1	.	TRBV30	TGTGCCTGGAGCGCTAGACAGGGGTCTTCCCCGAACACTGAAGCTTTCTTT	CAWSARQGSSPNTEAFF
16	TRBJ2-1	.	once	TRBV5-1	TGCGCCAGCAGCTTGGCCGTAATGTGGGGGCCCAATGAGCAGTTCTTC	CASSLAVMWGPNEQFF
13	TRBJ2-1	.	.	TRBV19	TGTGCCAGTAGTATAGGGGGGGACAATGAGCAGTTCTTC	CASSIGGDNEQFF
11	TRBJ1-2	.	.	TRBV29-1	TGCAGCGGCCGAAAGGGGGATGGCTACACCTTC	CSGRKGDGYTF
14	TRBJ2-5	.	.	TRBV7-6	TGTGCCAGCAGCTTAGATCGACTCCAAGAGACCCAGTACTTC	CASSLDRLQETQYF
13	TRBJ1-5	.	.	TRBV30	TGTGCCTGGAGTTACAGGGAAGGTCAGCCCCAGCATTTT	CAWSYREGQPQHF
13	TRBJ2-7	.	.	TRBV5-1	TGCGCCAGCAGCTTGAACAGGGATTACGAGCAGTACTTC	CASSLNRDYEQYF
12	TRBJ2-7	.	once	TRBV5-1	TGCGCCAGCAGCTCGAGCTCCTACGAGCAGTACTTC	CASSSSSYEQYF
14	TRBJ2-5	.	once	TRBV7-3	TGTGCCAGCAGCTTAACGCAGGGGTTAGGGACCCAGTACTTC	CASSLTQGLGTQYF
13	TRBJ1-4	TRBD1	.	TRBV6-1	TGTGCCAGTTCACAGGGGATTAATGAAAAACTGTTTTTT	CASSQGINEKLFF
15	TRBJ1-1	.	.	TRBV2	TGTGCCAGCAGTGAAGCGGTCCAGGGAGGCACTGAAGCTTTCTTT	CASSEAVQGGTEAFF
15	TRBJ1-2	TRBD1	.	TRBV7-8	TGTGCCAGCAGCTCTGACACTGGGCAGGGGGCTGGCTACACCTTC	CASSSDTGQGAGYTF
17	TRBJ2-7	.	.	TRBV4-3	TGCGCCAGCAGCCAAGATGATAGTAGAGAAAGAATTCACGAGCAGTACTTC	CASSQDDSRERIHEQYF
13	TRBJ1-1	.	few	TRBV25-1	TGTGCCAGCAGTACCGGGACAACGATTGAAGCTTTCTTT	CASSTGTTIEAFF
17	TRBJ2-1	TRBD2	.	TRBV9	TGTGCCAGCAGCCACACCGGGGGGGGGTTCAATCATAATGAGCAGTTCTTC	CASSHTGGGFNHNEQFF
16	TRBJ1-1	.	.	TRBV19	TGTGCCAGTAGTATCGTGGGGGGGGCTTTGGGGACTGAAGCTTTCTTT	CASSIVGGALGTEAFF
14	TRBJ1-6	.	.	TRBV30	TGTGCCTGGAGTGTACAGGGTTTTGATTCACCCCTCCACTTT	CAWSVQGFDSPLHF
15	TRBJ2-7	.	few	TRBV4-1	TGCGCCAGCAGCCAAGGAGGCCAGGGATACTACGAGCAGTACTTC	CASSQGGQGYYEQYF
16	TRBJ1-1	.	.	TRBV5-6	TGTGCCAGCAGCGGGGGCCAGGGGAGGGGAAACACTGAAGCTTTCTTT	CASSGGQGRGNTEAFF
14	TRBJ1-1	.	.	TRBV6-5	TGTGCCAGCAGTTACGACCGAACGGGCACTGAAGCTTTCTTT	CASSYDRTGTEAFF
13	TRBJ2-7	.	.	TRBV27	TGTGCCAGCCATTCGCAGGGGATGGGCGAGCAGTACTTC	CASHSQGMGEQYF
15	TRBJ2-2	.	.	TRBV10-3	TGTGCCATCCGGTCGGGGACTTCGAACACCGGGGAGCTGTTTTTT	CAIRSGTSNTGELFF
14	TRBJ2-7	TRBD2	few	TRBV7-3	TGTGCCAGCAGCTCGGGACTAGCGGGGGACGAGCAGTACTTC	CASSSGLAGDEQYF
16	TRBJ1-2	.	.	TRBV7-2	TGTGCCAGCAGCCCAACCAGAGGGGGAGAAAACTATGGCTACACCTTC	CASSPTRGGENYGYTF
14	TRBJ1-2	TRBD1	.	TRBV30	TGTGCCTGGACCGGGACAGGGAGCATGAATGGCTACACCTTC	CAWTGTGSMNGYTF
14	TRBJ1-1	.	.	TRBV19	TGTGCCAGTAGTATCGAGACCGGGTACACTGAAGCTTTCTTT	CASSIETGYTEAFF
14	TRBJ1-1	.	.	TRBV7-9	TGTGCCAGCAGCTTTCAGGATATGGCCACTGAAGCTTTCTTT	CASSFQDMATEAFF
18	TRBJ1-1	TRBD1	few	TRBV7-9	TGTGCCAGCAGCTTAGCCCGTCCCGGGACAGCTACCGACACTGAAGCTTTCTTT	CASSLARPGTATDTEAFF
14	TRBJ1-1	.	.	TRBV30	TGTGCCTGGAGTGACAGCTTCATGAACACTGAAGCTTTCTTT	CAWSDSFMNTEAFF
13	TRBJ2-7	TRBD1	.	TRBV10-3	TGTGCCACGGTACAGGGGGTATCCTACGAGCAGTACTTC	CATVQGVSYEQYF
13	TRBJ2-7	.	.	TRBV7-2	TGTGCCAGCAGGAGGGAGGTATTGTCCGAGCAGTACTTC	CASRREVLSEQYF
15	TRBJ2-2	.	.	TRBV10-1	TGCGCCAGCAGTCCCGGGACAAGCAACACCGGGGAGCTGTTTTTT	CASSPGTSNTGELFF
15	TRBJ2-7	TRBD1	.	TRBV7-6	TGTGCCAGCAGCCCCGGGACAGGGTCCTCCTACGAGCAGTACTTC	CASSPGTGSSYEQYF
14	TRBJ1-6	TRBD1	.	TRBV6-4	TGTGCCAGCAGTGAACAGGGGGACAATTCACCCCTCCACTTT	CASSEQGDNSPLHF
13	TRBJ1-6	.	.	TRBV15	TGTGCCACCGGCGGGGGGTATAATTCACCCCTCCACTTT	CATGGGYNSPLHF
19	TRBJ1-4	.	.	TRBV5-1	TGCGCCAGCAGCTTGAAGTTAGGCAGAGGGTCGGTTGGTAGCGAAAAACTGTTTTTT	CASSLKLGRGSVGSEKLFF
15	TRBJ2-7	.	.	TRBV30	TGTGCCTGGAGTGTTAGGGGAGGAAGCCGTAGCGAGCAGTACTTC	CAWSVRGGSRSEQYF
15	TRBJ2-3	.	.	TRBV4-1	TGCGCCAGCAGCCAAGAGGAAGCGGGTCCAGATACGCAGTATTTT	CASSQEEAGPDTQYF
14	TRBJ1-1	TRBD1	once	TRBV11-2	TGTGCCAGCAGCCCCCGACAGGGAAACACTGAAGCTTTCTTT	CASSPRQGNTEAFF
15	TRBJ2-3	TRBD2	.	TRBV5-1	TGCGCCAGCAGCATCTGGGGGGGTAGCACAGATACGCAGTATTTT	CASSIWGGSTDTQYF
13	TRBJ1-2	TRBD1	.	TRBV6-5	TGTGCCAGCCGGAGACAGGGGAACTATGGCTACACCTTC	CASRRQGNYGYTF
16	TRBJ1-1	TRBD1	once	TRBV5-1	TGCGCCAGCAGCCCATGGACAGGGGAGAGATACACTGAAGCTTTCTTT	CASSPWTGERYTEAFF
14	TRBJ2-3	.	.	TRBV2	TGTGCCAGCAGTGAAGACTGGGGAGGAGATACGCAGTATTTT	CASSEDWGGDTQYF
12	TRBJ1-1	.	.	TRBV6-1	.	CASSSSTAEAFF
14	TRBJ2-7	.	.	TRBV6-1	TGTGCCAGCACCCCGGACTGGGCTTCCTACGAGCAGTACTTC	CASTPDWASYEQYF
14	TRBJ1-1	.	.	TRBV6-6	TGTGCCAGCAGTTACGGCGGTATCGACACTGAAGCTTTCTTT	CASSYGGIDTEAFF
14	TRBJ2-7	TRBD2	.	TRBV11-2	TGTGCCAGCAGCTTGGGACTAGCGGGGACGGAATTTTATTTC	CASSLGLAGTEFYF